This section outlines one T cell receptor (beta chain) sequence together with its context. Germline assignment: CDR1 SEHNR and CDR2 FQNEAQ (reference sequence). Trimming removed 1 base at V and 3 bases at J, with 15 bases between. The CDR3 length is 16 residues. The sample belongs to a study of T cell changes during pregnancy in multiple sclerosis. Clones were read by immunoSEQ multiplex PCR, and TCRdb kept only the in-frame ones, dropping some. In the table there are approximately 30,000 clones, roughly 89% of which are singletons. The chain employs TRBV7-9 and TRBJ1-2; D gene unclear. The sequence derives from a female donor in good health, enrolled as a control in a pregnancy study. The sequencing here drew on CD8+ T cells from peripheral blood mononuclear cells, taken in the second trimester of pregnancy. CDR3 coding DNA: TGTGCCAGCAGCTTAGTACCGTATCCCGGGGACTATGGCTACACCTTC. This encodes CASSLVPYPGDYGYTF.